This is a list of T cell receptor beta chains from one sample in a study of blood T cell repertoires in COVID-19. Clones were sequenced by immunoSEQ multiplex PCR, and TCRdb holds only the in-frame ones, with some missing. The sample has 130,000 to 150,000 clones, 70% to 90% seen once. Sequencing input: peripheral blood. These receptors came from a human donor with acute or convalescent COVID-19. The donor label of this sample is uncertain. The CDR3 runs from the conserved cysteine through the conserved F or W. D genes are given only for firm matches. The size field is filled for only some rows; it gives once, few, many or a size class.

v_call	d_call	j_call	cdr3_length	clone_size	cdr3_nt	cdr3_aa
TRBV19	-	TRBJ2-4	16	-	TGTGCCAGTAGTATTTGGGCAGGGTCGGCCAAAAACATTCAGTACTTC	CASSIWAGSAKNIQYF
TRBV5-1	TRBD1	TRBJ1-4	14	-	TGCGCCAGCAGCTGGGGACAGGGAGAGGAAAAACTGTTTTTT	CASSWGQGEEKLFF
TRBV28	-	TRBJ1-3	16	-	TGTGCCAGCAGTACATGGCGGGGGTCTGGTGGAAACACCATATATTTT	CASSTWRGSGGNTIYF
TRBV5-1	TRBD1	TRBJ1-3	13	-	TGCGCCAGCAGCAGGGACAGGGAAGGGACCATATATTTT	CASSRDREGTIYF
TRBV30	TRBD1	TRBJ2-2	16	-	TGTGCCTGGAGTGTACCGGACAGGGGGTCGACCGGGGAGCTGTTTTTT	CAWSVPDRGSTGELFF
TRBV7-9	TRBD1	TRBJ1-1	16	-	TGTGCCAGCAGCATTTCCGGGACAGGGGGCTTGACTGAAGCTTTCTTT	CASSISGTGGLTEAFF
TRBV5-4	TRBD1	TRBJ1-1	14	-	TGTGCCAGCAGCCCGGGACAGAAGAACACTGAAGCTTTCTTT	CASSPGQKNTEAFF
TRBV4-3	-	TRBJ1-4	15	-	TGCGCCAGCAGCCAGCTAGAGGCAACTAATGAAAAACTGTTTTTT	CASSQLEATNEKLFF
TRBV5-5	-	TRBJ1-2	15	few	TGTGCCAGCAGCTTGGGTCACAGTAGTTATTATGGCTACACCTTC	CASSLGHSSYYGYTF
TRBV5-4	TRBD1	TRBJ2-3	15	-	TGTGCCTGCTCGCGTGGACAGGGTATCACAGATACGCAGTATTTT	CACSRGQGITDTQYF
TRBV19	-	TRBJ1-1	13	-	TGTGCCAGTAGCCTACAGGGGAACACTGAAGCTTTCTTT	CASSLQGNTEAFF
TRBV5-6	TRBD2	TRBJ2-1	18	-	TGTGCCAGCAGCTTGCTAGCGGGAGAGTTAGCACCCTACAATGAGCAGTTCTTC	CASSLLAGELAPYNEQFF
TRBV5-1	-	TRBJ1-5	14	once	TGCGCCAGCAGTCCCGACAGTAGCAATCAGCCCCAGCATTTT	CASSPDSSNQPQHF